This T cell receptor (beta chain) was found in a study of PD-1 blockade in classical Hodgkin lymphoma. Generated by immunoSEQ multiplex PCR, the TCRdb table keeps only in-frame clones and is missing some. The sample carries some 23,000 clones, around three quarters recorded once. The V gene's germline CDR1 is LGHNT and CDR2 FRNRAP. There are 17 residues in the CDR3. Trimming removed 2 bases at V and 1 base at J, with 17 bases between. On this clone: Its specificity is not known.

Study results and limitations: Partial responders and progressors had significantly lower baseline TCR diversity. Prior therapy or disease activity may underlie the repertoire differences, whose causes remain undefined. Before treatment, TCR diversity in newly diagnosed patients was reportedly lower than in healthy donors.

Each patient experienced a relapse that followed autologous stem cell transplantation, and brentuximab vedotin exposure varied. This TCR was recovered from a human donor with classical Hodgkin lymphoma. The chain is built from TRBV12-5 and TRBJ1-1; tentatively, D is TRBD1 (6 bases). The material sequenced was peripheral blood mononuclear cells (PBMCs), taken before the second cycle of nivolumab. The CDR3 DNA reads TGTGCTAGTGGTTTGCCCACCGGCCGGGGGCGGAACACTGAAGCTTTCTTT. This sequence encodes CASGLPTGRGRNTEAFF.